This TCR beta chain was identified in a study of regulatory T cells in long-lasting Graves disease (TCRdb year 2021). Context from the whole study: Newly diagnosed Graves' disease patients had taken antithyroid drugs for less than 3 months. This study used TCR sequencing and RNA sequencing of peripheral blood to compare persistent Graves' disease patients against newly diagnosed Graves' disease patients. A total of around 35 samples underwent TCR sequencing, from about 13 patients with persistent Graves' disease and about 20 patients with newly diagnosed Graves' disease. The study was conducted in China and was registered as a clinical trial.

The full study reports these points: Sequencing and analysis were limited to the TCR beta chain. The authors acknowledged the small sample size as a limitation that may reduce accuracy. Only peripheral blood was studied, because thyroid tissue, the primary lesion, was inaccessible. Persistent disease showed preferential use of TRBV28, TRBJ1-2 and TRBJ2-5, whereas newly diagnosed disease favored TRBV20-1 and TRBJ2-1. Patients with persistent disease shared more public clonotypes (under 3,000) than newly diagnosed patients did (roughly 970). Compared with newly diagnosed patients, persistent Graves' disease patients had lower TCR Shannon entropy and fewer highly expanded clones, which suggests clonal expansion.

This clonotype was observed a few times. Its recognized antigen is unknown. It has no much larger one-base neighbor in the sample; base qualities were not kept. Libraries were constructed by multiplex PCR. The sequencer was an Illumina HiSeq 4000. TCR beta libraries were built with iRepertoire HTBI primers and Arm-PCR amplification of CDR3 regions. Before sequencing, the PCR products went through gel purification. The paper's processing steps were these. Gene usage analysis of CDR3 amino acid clonotypes relied on the 60 or so TRBV and about 15 TRBJ segments identified across samples. COPE and FqMerger were used to merge the filtered high-quality paired reads into contigs. Contigs were aligned with BLAST to IMGT TRBV, TRBD and TRBJ reference genes, and CDR3 was defined per IMGT. Clonotypes above 0.1% frequency were classified as highly expanded clones. Shannon entropy was used to measure repertoire diversity, and the Gini coefficient was used to measure V-J evenness. Clonotypes shared by more than one individual were considered public. The public sequencing data were trimmed at Q25 with fastp and processed into clonotypes with MiXCR by TCRdb, which kept only in-frame beta chains. One record per CDR3 amino acid sequence lists the most common genes and DNA. TCRdb, rather than the study authors, made the V and J calls. For this sample the table gives some 560,000 distinct CDR3 sequences, of which 15% to 20% were detected only once. The top ten clonotypes cover around a quarter of the sample.

The time point label of this sample denotes: newly diagnosed GD, antithyroid drugs for less than 3 months. RNA was extracted from PBMCs in TRIzol for both TCR sequencing and RNA sequencing. The diagnosis of Graves' disease followed American Thyroid Association guidelines. The patients came from an endocrinology department in Xi'an, China. From each patient, around 8.3 milliliters of peripheral blood was collected into an EDTA anticoagulant tube. PBMCs were isolated by Ficoll Paque Plus density gradient separation without further T cell sorting. An Agilent 2100 Bioanalyzer and agarose gel were used to check RNA quality, while a NanoDrop 2000 measured RNA concentration. The CDR3 covers 17 residues, taking in both the cysteine and the phenylalanine. Just the 51-base CDR3 DNA is kept, in frame starting at base 1. Reading the germline V gene gives CDR1 SGHTA and CDR2 FQGNSA. The V end gives up 6 bases and the J end 1 base, leaving 8 bases in the junction not matched to a gene.

These data were also reused for a study on T cells in Graves' hyperthyroidism and ophthalmopathy. Drawing on the second study: Graves' hyperthyroidism was defined as stable when no progression to ophthalmopathy occurred over 18 months of follow-up. The hyperthyroidism patients were between 18 and 65 years old and newly diagnosed, with a disease duration of less than 2 months. Any patient with an uncontrolled infection, another autoimmune disease, pregnancy or lactation was excluded. Clinical symptoms, serum thyroxine and TRAb, thyroid ultrasound, and orbital computed tomography formed the basis for the diagnoses. A first-round RT-PCR of the TCR CDR3 used the HTBI primer set with the Qiagen OneStep RT-PCR kit. Most expanded thyroid clonotypes (frequency above 0.001) were also detected in blood, a finding suggesting that blood repertoires may reflect thyroid immune responses. Ophthalmopathy was separated from stable hyperthyroidism by a 13 V-J signature model, with over 85% sensitivity and about 81% specificity obtained in cross-validation and 80%/75% obtained in testing. In validation, the model predicted progression to ophthalmopathy with roughly 70% sensitivity and 72% to 85% specificity, a median of about 6.7 months before onset. A discovery cohort of about a hundred patients, roughly 45 with Graves' ophthalmopathy and about 58 with stable Graves' hyperthyroidism, was used to find distinguishing TCR V-J signatures. Prospective prediction of ophthalmopathy was tested in an independent validation cohort of some 19 hyperthyroidism patients and roughly 16 patients who later progressed to ophthalmopathy. The 75 to 100 discovery patients were randomly split 7:3 into training and test sets. In about 6 Graves' hyperthyroidism patients, the study also compared T-cell repertoires from thyroid tissue with T-cell repertoires from blood. After blood sampling, hyperthyroidism patients were treated with methimazole at a starting dose of 30 mg daily, and ophthalmopathy patients were treated with high-dose intravenous methylprednisolone. Libraries were constructed in a second round of multiplex PCR, after which size selection and purification were carried out. Paired-end sequencing of the libraries was performed with 100 bp reads on an Illumina HiSeq2000. SOAPnuke was used to process the raw data, with reads discarded if the reads contained adapters or uncalled bases, had a mean Phred below 15, or lacked an exact constant-primer or identifier match. High-quality paired reads were merged with COPE v1.2.5, and unique nucleotide sequences were defined as clonotypes. Clonotypes were aligned to IMGT TRBV, TRBD and TRBJ reference segments using MiTCR v1.1. The analysis was restricted to V-J combinations with a frequency above 0.0001, which together covered 99% to 99.2% of the repertoires. The TCS score was defined as F50 (clonal expansion) divided by E x V (chaos), with BLOSUM62-based TCRdist calculated between CDR3 peptides within each V-J. Welch's t-statistics and random forest reduced several hundred V-J features to fewer than 15, which were used in a naive Bayes classifier (R e1071). No statistical method was used to set the sample size in advance, and investigators knew the group allocation. The paper reports TCR Vbeta CDR3 sequencing of roughly 140 peripheral blood samples: fewer than 50 ophthalmopathy, fewer than 80 hyperthyroidism and 17 progressor patients.

The chain is encoded by TRBV7-2 joined to TRBJ2-1, and TRBD2 matches 11 of the central bases. The origin of this receptor is a woman aged 40 to 65 with Graves disease. Donor details come from another sample of the same person, matched by shared clones. This specimen was peripheral blood mononuclear cells (PBMCs), taken at new diagnosis, from a patient treated with antithyroid drugs. CDR3 reads: CASRQNSGGGSYNEQFF. The nucleotide sequence is TGTGCCAGCAGACAAAATAGCGGGGGGGGTTCCTACAATGAGCAGTTCTTC.